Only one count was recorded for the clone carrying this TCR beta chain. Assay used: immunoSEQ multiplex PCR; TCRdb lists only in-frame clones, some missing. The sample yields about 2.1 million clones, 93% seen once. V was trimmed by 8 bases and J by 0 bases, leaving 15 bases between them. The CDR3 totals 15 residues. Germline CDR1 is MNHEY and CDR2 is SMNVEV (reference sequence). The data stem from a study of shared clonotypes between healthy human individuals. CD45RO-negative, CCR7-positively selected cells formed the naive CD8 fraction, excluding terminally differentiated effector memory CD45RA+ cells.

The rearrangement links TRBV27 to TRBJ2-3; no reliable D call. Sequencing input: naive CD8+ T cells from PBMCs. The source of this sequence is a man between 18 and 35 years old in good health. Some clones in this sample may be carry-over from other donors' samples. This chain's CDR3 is CASHPSQSSTDTQYF. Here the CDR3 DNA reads TGTGCCAGCCACCCTTCCCAGTCCAGCACAGATACGCAGTATTTT.